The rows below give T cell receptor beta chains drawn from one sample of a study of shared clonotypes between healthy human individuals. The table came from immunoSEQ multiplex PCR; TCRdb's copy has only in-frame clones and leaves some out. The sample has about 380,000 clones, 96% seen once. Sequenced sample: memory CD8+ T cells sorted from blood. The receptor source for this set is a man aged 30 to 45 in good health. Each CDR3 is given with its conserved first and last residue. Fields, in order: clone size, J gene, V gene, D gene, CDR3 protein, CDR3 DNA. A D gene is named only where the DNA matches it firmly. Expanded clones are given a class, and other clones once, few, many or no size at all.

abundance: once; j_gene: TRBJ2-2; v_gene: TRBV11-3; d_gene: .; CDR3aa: CASSLGGDTGELFF; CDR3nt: TGTGCCAGCAGCTTAGGGGGGGACACCGGGGAGCTGTTTTTT
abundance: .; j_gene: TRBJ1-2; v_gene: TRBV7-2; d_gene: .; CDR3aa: CASSPDAYYGYTF; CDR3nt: TGTGCCAGCAGCCCAGACGCCTACTATGGCTACACCTTC
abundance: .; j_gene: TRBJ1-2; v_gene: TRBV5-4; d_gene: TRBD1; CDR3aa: CASSSRSGGNYGYTF; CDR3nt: TGTGCCAGCAGCTCCCGGTCAGGGGGCAACTATGGCTACACCTTC
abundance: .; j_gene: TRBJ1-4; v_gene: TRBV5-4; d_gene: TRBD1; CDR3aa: CASSFGTGGEKLFF; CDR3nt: TGTGCCAGCAGCTTTGGGACAGGGGGCGAAAAACTGTTTTTT
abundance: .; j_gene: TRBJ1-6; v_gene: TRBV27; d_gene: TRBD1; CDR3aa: CASSRYRDSNSPLHF; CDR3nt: TGTGCCAGCAGTCGTTACCGGGACAGTAATTCACCCCTCCACTTT
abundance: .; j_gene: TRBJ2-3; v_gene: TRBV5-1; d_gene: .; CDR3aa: CASSVRGFEVITDTQYF; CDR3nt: TGCGCCAGCAGCGTTCGGGGATTTGAGGTAATCACAGATACGCAGTATTTT
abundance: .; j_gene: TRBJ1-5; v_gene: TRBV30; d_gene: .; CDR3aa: CAWSLTLTNQPQHF; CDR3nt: TGTGCCTGGAGTTTGACACTTACGAATCAGCCCCAGCATTTT
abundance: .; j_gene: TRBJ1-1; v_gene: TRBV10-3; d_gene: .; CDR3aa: CASTANTEAFF; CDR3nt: TGTGCCTCGACAGCGAACACTGAAGCTTTCTTT
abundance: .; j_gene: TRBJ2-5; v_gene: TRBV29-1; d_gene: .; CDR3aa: CSVGGLGGRGRGETQYF; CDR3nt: TGCAGCGTGGGAGGGTTGGGTGGCAGGGGGCGAGGGGAGACCCAGTACTTC
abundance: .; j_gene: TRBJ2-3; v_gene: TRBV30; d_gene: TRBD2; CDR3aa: CAWSVGLAADTQYF; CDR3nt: TGTGCCTGGAGTGTGGGGCTAGCGGCAGATACGCAGTATTTT
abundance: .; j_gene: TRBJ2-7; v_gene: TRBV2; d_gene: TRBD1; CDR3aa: CASKWQGAPREQYF; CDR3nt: TGTGCCAGCAAGTGGCAGGGGGCTCCCCGCGAGCAGTACTTC
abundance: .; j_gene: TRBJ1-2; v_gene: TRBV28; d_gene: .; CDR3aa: CASSFLGNYGYTF; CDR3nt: TGTGCCAGCAGCTTCCTCGGAAACTATGGCTACACCTTC
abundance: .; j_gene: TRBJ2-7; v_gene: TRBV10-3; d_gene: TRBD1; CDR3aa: CAISEWGQGPLEQYF; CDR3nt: TGTGCCATCAGTGAGTGGGGACAGGGGCCGCTCGAGCAGTACTTC
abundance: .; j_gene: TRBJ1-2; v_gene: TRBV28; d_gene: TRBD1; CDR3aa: CASSPYRGPYGYTF; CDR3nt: TGTGCCAGCAGTCCCTACAGGGGACCTTATGGCTACACCTTC
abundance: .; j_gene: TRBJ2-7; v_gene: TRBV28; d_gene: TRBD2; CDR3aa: CASRVTSGITYEQYF; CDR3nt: TGTGCCAGCAGGGTAACTAGCGGGATCACCTACGAGCAGTACTTC
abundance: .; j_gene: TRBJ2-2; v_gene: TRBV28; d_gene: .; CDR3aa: CASSPWTSIGELFF; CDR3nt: TGTGCCAGCAGTCCGTGGACGTCGATCGGGGAGCTGTTTTTT
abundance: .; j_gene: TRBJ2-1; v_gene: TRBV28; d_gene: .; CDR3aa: CASSFSGRYNEQFF; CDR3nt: TGTGCCAGCAGTTTTAGCGGCAGGTACAATGAGCAGTTCTTC
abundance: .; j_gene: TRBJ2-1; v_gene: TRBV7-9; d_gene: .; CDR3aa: CASSFPSSTRARSYNEQFF; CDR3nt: TGTGCCAGCAGCTTCCCTAGCTCAACACGGGCCCGCTCCTACAATGAGCAGTTCTTC
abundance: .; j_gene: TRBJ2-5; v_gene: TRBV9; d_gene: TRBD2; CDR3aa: CASSPGTWTSGMGETQYF; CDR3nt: TGTGCCAGCAGCCCCGGGACATGGACTAGCGGGATGGGGGAGACCCAGTACTTC
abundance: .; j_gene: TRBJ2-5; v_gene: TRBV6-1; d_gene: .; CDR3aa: CASSVQDQETQYF; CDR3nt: TGTGCCAGCAGTGTACAAGACCAAGAGACCCAGTACTTC
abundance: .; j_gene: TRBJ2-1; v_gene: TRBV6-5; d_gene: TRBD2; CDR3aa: CASSYSALASGEQFF; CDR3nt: TGTGCCAGCAGTTACTCGGCGCTAGCTAGCGGTGAGCAGTTCTTC
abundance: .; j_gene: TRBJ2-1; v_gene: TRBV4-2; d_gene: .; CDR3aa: CASSQDPSLPNEQFF; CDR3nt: TGTGCCAGCAGCCAAGATCCATCACTTCCAAATGAGCAGTTCTTC
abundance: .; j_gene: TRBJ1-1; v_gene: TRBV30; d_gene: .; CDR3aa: CAWSAYLGGTEAFF; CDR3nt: TGTGCCTGGAGTGCTTACCTGGGGGGAACTGAAGCTTTCTTT
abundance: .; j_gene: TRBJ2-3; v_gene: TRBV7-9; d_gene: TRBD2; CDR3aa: CASSLPRLAASTDTQYF; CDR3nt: TGTGCCAGCAGCTTACCGAGACTAGCGGCTAGCACAGATACGCAGTATTTT
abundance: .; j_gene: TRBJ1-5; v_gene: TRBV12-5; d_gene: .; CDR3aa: CASGFGGQPQHF; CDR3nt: TGTGCTAGTGGTTTCGGAGGGCAGCCCCAGCATTTT
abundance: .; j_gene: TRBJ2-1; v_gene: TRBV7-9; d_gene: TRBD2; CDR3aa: CASRGTSGRAGNEQFF; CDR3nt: TGTGCCAGCAGGGGGACTAGCGGGAGGGCAGGGAATGAGCAGTTCTTC
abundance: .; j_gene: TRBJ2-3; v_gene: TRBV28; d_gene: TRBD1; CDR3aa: CASRRQGTDTQYF; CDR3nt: TGTGCCAGCAGACGACAGGGCACGGATACGCAGTATTTT
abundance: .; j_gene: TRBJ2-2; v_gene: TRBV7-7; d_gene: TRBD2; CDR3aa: CASSLELAGWANTGELFF; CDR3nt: TGTGCTAGCAGCTTAGAACTAGCGGGCTGGGCGAACACCGGGGAGCTGTTTTTT
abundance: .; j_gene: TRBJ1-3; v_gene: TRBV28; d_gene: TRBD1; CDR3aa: CASSLTGRNTIYF; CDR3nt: TGTGCCAGCAGTTTGACAGGGAGAAACACCATATATTTT
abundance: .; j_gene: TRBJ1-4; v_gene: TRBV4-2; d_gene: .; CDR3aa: CASSITTQVAALF; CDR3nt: TGTGCCAGCAGCATTACTACTCAGGTAGCGGCCCTTTTT